These T cell receptor beta chains were read from a single sample in a study of tumor-infiltrating lymphocytes in localized non-small cell lung cancer. Profiling relied on immunoSEQ multiplex PCR, and the TCRdb table lists in-frame clones only, not all of them. Counted here are 20,000 to 25,000 clones, roughly three fifths occurring once; the ten biggest clones make up around 5.4%. Sequencing was done on a sample of lung tumor tissue. The source of these receptors is a human donor with non-small cell lung cancer. CDR3s include the opening cysteine and the closing phenylalanine or tryptophan. D genes are given only for firm matches. Some rows have no size entry. The others give once, few or many, or a class for an expanded clone.

abundance: once; v_gene: TRBV6-6; d_gene: .; j_gene: TRBJ1-1; CDR3nt: TGTGCCAGCAGAGCACATTCAGGGGTAGAAGCTTTCTTT; CDR3aa: CASRAHSGVEAFF
abundance: few; v_gene: TRBV2; d_gene: .; j_gene: TRBJ2-7; CDR3nt: TGTGCCAGCAGTTATTCCGCTGGGGGCAGGCCCTACGAGCAGTACTTC; CDR3aa: CASSYSAGGRPYEQYF
abundance: few; v_gene: TRBV18; d_gene: .; j_gene: TRBJ2-5; CDR3nt: TGTGCCAGCTCTCGAGGGGGGGAGACCCAGTACTTC; CDR3aa: CASSRGGETQYF
abundance: .; v_gene: TRBV29-1; d_gene: TRBD1; j_gene: TRBJ2-7; CDR3nt: TGCAGCGTTGAAAACAGGGGGAGTGGCGAGCAGTACTTC; CDR3aa: CSVENRGSGEQYF
abundance: few; v_gene: TRBV5-1; d_gene: TRBD1; j_gene: TRBJ1-1; CDR3nt: TGCGCCAGCGGTCTTGGGACAGTCACTGAAGCTTTCTTT; CDR3aa: CASGLGTVTEAFF
abundance: once; v_gene: TRBV2; d_gene: .; j_gene: TRBJ2-7; CDR3nt: TGTGCCAGCCAAATGGGCAGAGAGAATCCCTACGAGCAGTACTTC; CDR3aa: CASQMGRENPYEQYF
abundance: few; v_gene: TRBV7-3; d_gene: TRBD1; j_gene: TRBJ2-2; CDR3nt: TGTGCCAGCAGCTTAAGCCGGGACAGGGGTCAGCTCGGGGAGCTGTTTTTT; CDR3aa: CASSLSRDRGQLGELFF
abundance: .; v_gene: TRBV2; d_gene: .; j_gene: TRBJ1-2; CDR3nt: TGTGCCAGCACCGAAAGGGGGGACGTGGGTGGGTCGGGCGGCTACACCTTC; CDR3aa: CASTERGDVGGSGGYTF
abundance: .; v_gene: TRBV10-3; d_gene: .; j_gene: TRBJ2-7; CDR3nt: TGTGCCATCAGTGAGTCGGGGAGGACAAATCCCTACGAGCAGTACTTC; CDR3aa: CAISESGRTNPYEQYF
abundance: .; v_gene: TRBV30; d_gene: TRBD2; j_gene: TRBJ2-7; CDR3nt: TGTGCCTGGGGGGTAGCGGGATCGATAAGCGAGCAGTACTTC; CDR3aa: CAWGVAGSISEQYF
abundance: .; v_gene: TRBV18; d_gene: TRBD1; j_gene: TRBJ2-7; CDR3nt: TGTGCCAGCTCACAGGGGGCCAACTACGAGCAGTACTTC; CDR3aa: CASSQGANYEQYF
abundance: few; v_gene: TRBV10-3; d_gene: .; j_gene: TRBJ1-2; CDR3nt: TGTGCCATCAGTGAAGTCGGGGATGACGGCTACACCTTC; CDR3aa: CAISEVGDDGYTF
abundance: .; v_gene: TRBV7-9; d_gene: TRBD2; j_gene: TRBJ2-5; CDR3nt: TGTGCCAGCAGCTTACTAGCGGGCCAAGAGACCCAGTACTTC; CDR3aa: CASSLLAGQETQYF
abundance: .; v_gene: TRBV2; d_gene: .; j_gene: TRBJ2-7; CDR3nt: TGTGCCAGCAGTGGCGAAGCCGAGCAGTACTTC; CDR3aa: CASSGEAEQYF
abundance: .; v_gene: TRBV5-4; d_gene: .; j_gene: TRBJ2-3; CDR3nt: TGTGCCAGCAGCCTAGTGGCGGATACGCAGTATTTT; CDR3aa: CASSLVADTQYF
abundance: .; v_gene: TRBV6-6; d_gene: .; j_gene: TRBJ1-5; CDR3nt: TGTGCCAGCAGTTACATTTTATCGGGCAATCAGCCCCAGCATTTT; CDR3aa: CASSYILSGNQPQHF
abundance: medium-sized; v_gene: TRBV11-2; d_gene: .; j_gene: TRBJ2-1; CDR3nt: TGTGCCAGCAGCCCACGGACCGTCGGCTCCTACAATGAGCAGTTCTTC; CDR3aa: CASSPRTVGSYNEQFF
abundance: .; v_gene: TRBV5-1; d_gene: .; j_gene: TRBJ1-3; CDR3nt: TGCGCCAGCAGCTTAAGGTCTGGAAACACCATATATTTT; CDR3aa: CASSLRSGNTIYF
abundance: .; v_gene: TRBV6-5; d_gene: .; j_gene: TRBJ2-5; CDR3nt: TGTGCCAGCTCCCGGACAACCCAAGAGACCCAGTACTTC; CDR3aa: CASSRTTQETQYF
abundance: few; v_gene: TRBV2; d_gene: TRBD1; j_gene: TRBJ1-1; CDR3nt: TGTGCCAGCACCCCACAGGGGGCGTACACTGAAGCTTTCTTT; CDR3aa: CASTPQGAYTEAFF
abundance: .; v_gene: TRBV18; d_gene: .; j_gene: TRBJ2-2; CDR3nt: TGTGCCAGCTCACCGTACGTGAGTGACACCGGGGAGCTGTTTTTT; CDR3aa: CASSPYVSDTGELFF
abundance: once; v_gene: TRBV4-2; d_gene: .; j_gene: TRBJ1-2; CDR3nt: TGTGCCAGCAGCCAAGATACGGAGGGAGGCTATGGCTACACCTTC; CDR3aa: CASSQDTEGGYGYTF
abundance: .; v_gene: TRBV7-6; d_gene: .; j_gene: TRBJ1-5; CDR3nt: TGTGCCAGCAGCCAGGGCGGGGATCAGCCCCAGCATTTT; CDR3aa: CASSQGGDQPQHF
abundance: .; v_gene: TRBV5-1; d_gene: .; j_gene: TRBJ2-5; CDR3nt: TGCGCCAGCAGCTGGACATTGGGGGAGACCCAGTACTTC; CDR3aa: CASSWTLGETQYF
abundance: .; v_gene: TRBV2; d_gene: .; j_gene: TRBJ2-7; CDR3nt: TGTGCCAGCAGTAAAGGGGGAAGCTCCTACGAGCAGTACTTC; CDR3aa: CASSKGGSSYEQYF
abundance: .; v_gene: TRBV12-5; d_gene: .; j_gene: TRBJ2-7; CDR3nt: TGTGCTAGTGGTTGGGATCCCCCGGGGACCGAGCAGTACTTC; CDR3aa: CASGWDPPGTEQYF
abundance: few; v_gene: TRBV9; d_gene: .; j_gene: TRBJ2-2; CDR3nt: TGTGCCAGCAGCGTAGGGGACGGGGAGCTGTTTTTT; CDR3aa: CASSVGDGELFF
abundance: .; v_gene: TRBV15; d_gene: TRBD1; j_gene: TRBJ2-7; CDR3nt: TGTGCCACCAGCAGAGCTCCCGACAGGGCGGACAACGAGCAGTACTTC; CDR3aa: CATSRAPDRADNEQYF
abundance: .; v_gene: TRBV2; d_gene: .; j_gene: TRBJ1-4; CDR3nt: TGTGCCAGCAGTGAAGGGGACCGTAATGAAAAACTGTTTTTT; CDR3aa: CASSEGDRNEKLFF
abundance: .; v_gene: TRBV19; d_gene: TRBD1; j_gene: TRBJ2-4; CDR3nt: TGTGCCAGTAGGCGGGACAGGGTTCGCGTCTTTGCCAAAAACATTCAGTACTTC; CDR3aa: CASRRDRVRVFAKNIQYF
abundance: .; v_gene: TRBV14; d_gene: TRBD1; j_gene: TRBJ1-2; CDR3nt: TGTGCCAGCAGCCGGAAACAGGGGTTCTATGGCTACACCTTC; CDR3aa: CASSRKQGFYGYTF
abundance: once; v_gene: TRBV10-3; d_gene: TRBD1; j_gene: TRBJ2-7; CDR3nt: TGTGCCATCAGTGATCGCACAGGGGGGCGGATTCCGAGGTACGAGCAGTACTTC; CDR3aa: CAISDRTGGRIPRYEQYF
abundance: medium-sized; v_gene: TRBV11-2; d_gene: .; j_gene: TRBJ2-5; CDR3nt: TGTGCCAGCAGCCCCCGACTAGGGTTAGAGACCCAGTACTTC; CDR3aa: CASSPRLGLETQYF
abundance: medium-sized; v_gene: TRBV7-9; d_gene: .; j_gene: TRBJ2-7; CDR3nt: TGTGCCAGCAGCTTATCAGAAGCCTACGAGCAGTACTTC; CDR3aa: CASSLSEAYEQYF
abundance: once; v_gene: TRBV6-5; d_gene: TRBD1; j_gene: TRBJ2-2; CDR3nt: TGTGCCAGCAGACGGACAGGGCTCACCGGGGAGCTGTTTTTT; CDR3aa: CASRRTGLTGELFF
abundance: once; v_gene: TRBV27; d_gene: .; j_gene: TRBJ2-5; CDR3nt: TGTGCCAGCAGTTTATCCGCGTTAGGGACCGGGCCGAAGACCCAGTACTTC; CDR3aa: CASSLSALGTGPKTQYF
abundance: .; v_gene: TRBV28; d_gene: .; j_gene: TRBJ2-1; CDR3nt: TGTGCCAGCAGGGATACTACGGGGTACAATGAGCAGTTCTTC; CDR3aa: CASRDTTGYNEQFF
abundance: .; v_gene: TRBV5-1; d_gene: .; j_gene: TRBJ2-1; CDR3nt: TGCGCCAGCAGCTTGAGCCCCTTCGGGGTTTACAATGAGCAGTTCTTC; CDR3aa: CASSLSPFGVYNEQFF
abundance: .; v_gene: TRBV5-3; d_gene: .; j_gene: TRBJ2-7; CDR3nt: TGTGCCAGAAGCTCCAGGGAGGTAGAGTACTTC; CDR3aa: CARSSREVEYF
abundance: .; v_gene: TRBV4-1; d_gene: .; j_gene: TRBJ2-7; CDR3nt: TGCGCCAGCAGCCAAGAGGGGCAGGCGTCCTACGAGCAGTACTTC; CDR3aa: CASSQEGQASYEQYF
abundance: once; v_gene: TRBV15; d_gene: .; j_gene: TRBJ1-4; CDR3nt: TGTGCCACCAGCCCTCTGACGGGGGATAATGAAAAACTGTTTTTT; CDR3aa: CATSPLTGDNEKLFF
abundance: few; v_gene: TRBV5-1; d_gene: .; j_gene: TRBJ2-7; CDR3nt: TGCGCCAGCAGCTTGGTCGCTCCCTACGAGCAGTACTTC; CDR3aa: CASSLVAPYEQYF
abundance: .; v_gene: TRBV6-1; d_gene: .; j_gene: TRBJ2-2; CDR3nt: TGTGCCAGCAGTGAATTGTGGAACACCGGGGAGCTGTTTTTT; CDR3aa: CASSELWNTGELFF
abundance: once; v_gene: TRBV30; d_gene: .; j_gene: TRBJ2-3; CDR3nt: TGTGCCTGGGGGATTACTAGCACAGATACGCAGTATTTT; CDR3aa: CAWGITSTDTQYF
abundance: .; v_gene: TRBV4-1; d_gene: .; j_gene: TRBJ1-4; CDR3nt: TGCGCCAGCAGCCTCGGACCGAATGAAAAACTGTTTTTT; CDR3aa: CASSLGPNEKLFF
abundance: .; v_gene: TRBV5-6; d_gene: TRBD2; j_gene: TRBJ2-7; CDR3nt: TGTGCCAGCAGCTTCGGCGGGAGCCACTACGAGCAGTACTTC; CDR3aa: CASSFGGSHYEQYF
abundance: .; v_gene: TRBV18; d_gene: .; j_gene: TRBJ1-1; CDR3nt: TGTGCCAGCTCAACGGGGGTTGGCACTGAAGCTTTCTTT; CDR3aa: CASSTGVGTEAFF
abundance: few; v_gene: TRBV19; d_gene: TRBD1; j_gene: TRBJ1-1; CDR3nt: TGTGCCAGTAGTAATTACAGGGGGAACACTGAAGCTTTCTTT; CDR3aa: CASSNYRGNTEAFF
abundance: .; v_gene: TRBV11-3; d_gene: .; j_gene: TRBJ2-1; CDR3nt: TGTGCCAGCAGCTTAGAACATGGTCCCTATCAGTTCTTC; CDR3aa: CASSLEHGPYQFF
abundance: .; v_gene: TRBV5-6; d_gene: .; j_gene: TRBJ1-3; CDR3nt: TGTGCCAGCAGCCTTCTTATGGGAAACACCATATATTTT; CDR3aa: CASSLLMGNTIYF
abundance: .; v_gene: TRBV6-6; d_gene: .; j_gene: TRBJ1-5; CDR3nt: TGTGCCAGCAGCCCCAGGGATCAGCCCCAGCATTTT; CDR3aa: CASSPRDQPQHF
abundance: medium-sized; v_gene: TRBV5-5; d_gene: .; j_gene: TRBJ2-7; CDR3nt: TGTGCCAGCAGCCCGCCCGGGAGCTCCTACGAGCAGTACTTC; CDR3aa: CASSPPGSSYEQYF
abundance: .; v_gene: TRBV28; d_gene: .; j_gene: TRBJ2-7; CDR3nt: TGTGCCAGCAGTTCCTGGAGCTCCTACGAGCAGTACTTC; CDR3aa: CASSSWSSYEQYF
abundance: .; v_gene: TRBV10-3; d_gene: TRBD2; j_gene: TRBJ2-7; CDR3nt: TGTGCCACCAAAGGTTCCGGGAGGGGGAGTTCCTACGAGCAGTACTTC; CDR3aa: CATKGSGRGSSYEQYF
abundance: .; v_gene: TRBV5-1; d_gene: TRBD1; j_gene: TRBJ2-1; CDR3nt: TGCGCCAGCAGCAGAGGACAGGGTGGGGCCGATGAGCAGTTCTTC; CDR3aa: CASSRGQGGADEQFF
abundance: .; v_gene: TRBV28; d_gene: TRBD1; j_gene: TRBJ1-2; CDR3nt: TGTGCCAGCGGACAGGCTCAATATGGCTACACCTTC; CDR3aa: CASGQAQYGYTF
abundance: .; v_gene: TRBV4-1; d_gene: TRBD1; j_gene: TRBJ2-5; CDR3nt: TGCGCCAGCAGCCAAGCGGGCGTTCGACAGGGATGGCAAGAGACCCAGTACTTC; CDR3aa: CASSQAGVRQGWQETQYF